This T cell receptor beta chain comes out of a study of control samples from healthy donors and cancer patients. Profiling relied on immunoSEQ multiplex PCR, and the TCRdb table lists in-frame clones only, not all of them. In the table there are fewer than 60,000 clones, about 87% of which are singletons. Per germline, CDR1 ENHRY and CDR2 SYGVKD. After removal of 1 base from V and 5 bases from J, the junction contained 7 bases not matched to a gene. The CDR3 totals 17 residues. The clonotype originates from a woman in her sixties or seventies with lung cancer. The chain joins TRBV10-3 to TRBJ2-3; 12 bases fit TRBD2. The sequencing sample was made of PBMCs. The CDR3 DNA reads as TGTGCCATCAGTGAGTTTCTAGCGGGAGGGACTGGAGATACGCAGTATTTT. It translates to CAISEFLAGGTGDTQYF.